Listed below are T cell receptor beta chains from one sample, sequenced in a study of T cell responses to AZD1222 COVID-19 vaccine. Only in-frame clones appear in the TCRdb table, and some are missing; sequencing was by immunoSEQ multiplex PCR. The data show about 120,000 clones, around nine tenths seen once. Sequencing was performed on peripheral blood, taken 28 days after the second AZD1222 dose. The receptors originated from an adult who received the AZD1222 COVID-19 vaccine. Both conserved end residues are part of each CDR3. The D gene is left open where the match is weak. Part of the rows lack a size; the others show once, few, many or a class for expanded clones.

d_call | j_call | cdr3_length | v_call | clone_size | cdr3_nt | cdr3_aa
TRBD2 | TRBJ2-1 | 17 | TRBV4-2 | - | TGTGCCAGCAGCCAAGATTATTGGCGGGAGGGCCGCAATGAGCAGTTCTTC | CASSQDYWREGRNEQFF
- | TRBJ1-5 | 14 | TRBV5-1 | - | TGCGCCAGCAGCTTCACAGGGAGGGATCAGCCCCAGCATTTT | CASSFTGRDQPQHF
TRBD2 | TRBJ2-1 | 14 | TRBV10-3 | few | TGTGCCATCAGTGAGAGGTCTAGCGGGGGGCTACAGTTCTTC | CAISERSSGGLQFF
TRBD1 | TRBJ2-6 | 19 | TRBV18 | - | TGTGCCAGCTCACGACCGGGACAGGCCACGGACTCTGGGGCCAACGTCCTGACTTTC | CASSRPGQATDSGANVLTF
- | TRBJ2-7 | 15 | TRBV4-1 | - | TGCGCCAGCAGCCAAGTAGCGGAACCCTCCTACGAGCAGTACTTC | CASSQVAEPSYEQYF
- | TRBJ1-3 | 14 | TRBV6-5 | - | TGTGCCAGCAGTTATCGGGTAGCCGGAAACACCATATATTTT | CASSYRVAGNTIYF
- | TRBJ1-5 | 15 | TRBV7-9 | - | TGTGCCAGCAGCTCCAGTTGGGGGGTCGATCAGCCCCAGCATTTT | CASSSSWGVDQPQHF
- | TRBJ2-1 | 17 | TRBV7-6 | - | TGTGCCAGCAGCTTAGGGATCAGGGGAGGGATTGGAAATGAGCAGTTCTTC | CASSLGIRGGIGNEQFF
TRBD1 | TRBJ2-7 | 17 | TRBV11-2 | - | TGTGCCAGCAGCTTAGACCGGGGACAGGAAAGCTCCTACGAGCAGTACTTC | CASSLDRGQESSYEQYF
- | TRBJ1-2 | 12 | TRBV18 | - | TGTGCCAGCTCCCCGAATGGAAATGGCTACACCTTC | CASSPNGNGYTF
- | TRBJ2-6 | 16 | TRBV30 | few | TGTGCCTGGAGTGTAAACCTCGGCTCTGGGGCCAACGTCCTGACTTTC | CAWSVNLGSGANVLTF
TRBD2 | TRBJ2-3 | 14 | TRBV9 | - | TGTGCCAGCAGCAAAGGACTAGAAACAGATACGCAGTATTTT | CASSKGLETDTQYF
TRBD1 | TRBJ2-3 | 15 | TRBV19 | - | TGTGCCAGTCAGAGTCGGGACAGCCTCACAGATACGCAGTATTTT | CASQSRDSLTDTQYF
TRBD1 | TRBJ1-1 | 13 | TRBV28 | few | TGTGCCAGCAGTTTTAGGGGGCTAGCTGAAGCTTTCTTT | CASSFRGLAEAFF
- | TRBJ1-2 | 11 | TRBV6-2/TRBV6-3 | - | TGTGCCAGCAGTTATGTCGCGGGCTACACCTTC | CASSYVAGYTF
TRBD2 | TRBJ2-1 | 15 | TRBV2 | - | TGTGCCAGCAGTGCGACTAGCGTAGCCTACAATGAGCAGTTCTTC | CASSATSVAYNEQFF
- | TRBJ1-5 | 14 | TRBV13 | - | TGTGCCAGCAGCTTAGGTGGTAGCAATCAGCCCCAGCATTTT | CASSLGGSNQPQHF
- | TRBJ2-5 | 13 | TRBV29-1 | - | TGCAGCGTTACGGCAGGGGTGATCGAGACCCAGTACTTC | CSVTAGVIETQYF
- | TRBJ1-1 | 14 | TRBV19 | - | TGTGCCAGTAGTGACGGACAGCTGAACACTGAAGCTTTCTTT | CASSDGQLNTEAFF
TRBD2 | TRBJ2-7 | 15 | TRBV9 | few | TGTGCCAGCAGCGTGAGAGCGGGAGCCCCCTACGAGCAGTACTTC | CASSVRAGAPYEQYF
- | TRBJ2-3 | 16 | TRBV3-1/TRBV3-2 | - | TGTGCCAGCAGCCAAGATCTTCACAGGCTCACAGATACGCAGTATTTT | CASSQDLHRLTDTQYF
- | TRBJ1-1 | 13 | TRBV2 | - | TGTGCCAGCAGTGTCGCAGGAAACACTGAAGCTTTCTTT | CASSVAGNTEAFF
- | TRBJ2-3 | 13 | TRBV7-3 | - | TGTGCCAGCAGCTTAAACCGAGCAGATACGCAGTATTTT | CASSLNRADTQYF
TRBD2 | TRBJ2-7 | 14 | TRBV6-2/TRBV6-3 | - | TGTGCCAGCAGTCCGACTAGCGCGATCTACGAGCAGTACTTC | CASSPTSAIYEQYF
- | TRBJ1-3 | 12 | TRBV5-5 | once | TGTGCCAGCAGCCCCTGGTGGGGGCCAGAACATTTT | CASSPWWGPEHF
TRBD1 | TRBJ1-2 | 14 | TRBV7-9 | once | TGTGCCAGCAGCAAGGGACAGGTTTACTATGGCTACACCTTC | CASSKGQVYYGYTF
TRBD1 | TRBJ1-2 | 12 | TRBV9 | - | TGTGCCAGCTGGGGGACAGGGTATGGCTACACCTTC | CASWGTGYGYTF
TRBD1 | TRBJ1-2 | 17 | TRBV11-3 | once | TGTGCCAGCAGCCCCCGGGGGGGGGACAGGGGGCCGCATGGCTACACCTTC | CASSPRGGDRGPHGYTF
- | TRBJ2-5 | 12 | TRBV30 | - | TGTGCCTGGAGCGGGGGAGCGGAGACCCAGTACTTC | CAWSGGAETQYF
- | TRBJ2-7 | 12 | TRBV29-1 | - | - | CSVRARDHEQYF
- | TRBJ1-1 | 13 | TRBV7-2 | - | TGTGCCAGCAGCTTAAGGCAGGGCACTGAAGCTTTCTTT | CASSLRQGTEAFF
- | TRBJ2-2 | 19 | TRBV21-1 | - | TGTGCCAGCAACGGGACTAGCGGGACTCTCCGCAGAAACACCGGGGAGCTGTTTTTT | CASNGTSGTLRRNTGELFF
- | TRBJ1-2 | 12 | TRBV2 | - | TGTGCCAGCAGTGAGGACAGCTATGGCTACACCTTC | CASSEDSYGYTF
- | TRBJ1-5 | 14 | TRBV7-9 | - | TGTGCCAGCAGCTTTTCGGTAGGCAATCAGCCCCAGCATTTT | CASSFSVGNQPQHF
- | TRBJ2-2 | 16 | TRBV6-6 | once | TGTGCCAGCAGACTCTCCGGGGGGCGTCGAACCGGGGAGCTGTTTTTT | CASRLSGGRRTGELFF
- | TRBJ2-5 | 13 | TRBV9 | once | TGTGCCAGCAGCGGGGCGTGGGGAGAGACCCAGTACTTC | CASSGAWGETQYF
- | TRBJ2-7 | 13 | TRBV11-2 | - | TGTGCCAGCACACCGACAGGCTCCTACGAGCAGTACTTC | CASTPTGSYEQYF
- | TRBJ2-1 | 18 | TRBV7-3 | - | TGTGCCAGCAGCTTAACAGAGGCGGGGCTAAAGGGAAACAATGAGCAGTTCTTC | CASSLTEAGLKGNNEQFF
TRBD1 | TRBJ1-2 | 14 | TRBV27 | - | TGTGCCAGCAGTCCCCAGTCACAGGGGCATGGCTACACCTTC | CASSPQSQGHGYTF
- | TRBJ2-7 | 14 | TRBV11-3 | few | TGTGCCAGCAGCTCGGCGGACAGACGGGACGAGCAGTACTTC | CASSSADRRDEQYF
TRBD1 | TRBJ2-1 | 15 | TRBV29-1 | once | TGCAGCGTCTCTCGGACAGGGGGCGCATACAATGAGCAGTTCTTC | CSVSRTGGAYNEQFF
TRBD1 | TRBJ1-2 | 15 | TRBV2 | once | TGTGCCAGCAGACTCGAGGGGGCGCGGGCCTATGGCTACACCTTC | CASRLEGARAYGYTF
TRBD1 | TRBJ2-2 | 15 | TRBV6-5 | once | TGTGCCAGCAGTCCCGGGGCAGGGGGCCACGGGGAGCTGTTTTTT | CASSPGAGGHGELFF
- | TRBJ2-7 | 16 | TRBV2 | - | TGTGCCAGCAGTGAAAGGGGGGGACGGAGCTCCTACGAGCAGTACTTC | CASSERGGRSSYEQYF
- | TRBJ2-7 | 14 | TRBV7-6 | - | TGTGCCAGCAGCTTAGTTGCGCGTACCTACGAGCAGTACTTC | CASSLVARTYEQYF
TRBD1 | TRBJ2-7 | 15 | TRBV24-1 | - | TGTGCCACCAGTGATGCCTCGGGACAGTCCTACGAGCAGTACTTC | CATSDASGQSYEQYF
- | TRBJ1-4 | 15 | TRBV18 | - | TGTGCCAGCTCACCCCGGCGGAGGCTCGATGAAAAACTGTTTTTT | CASSPRRRLDEKLFF
TRBD1 | TRBJ2-7 | 16 | TRBV15 | - | TGTGCCACCAGCCTCACCGGGACAGGAGCTTCCTACGAGCAGTACTTC | CATSLTGTGASYEQYF
- | TRBJ1-5 | 14 | TRBV19 | - | TGTGCCAGTAGGACTAGGAGGCAGGGGCAGCCCCAGCATTTT | CASRTRRQGQPQHF
- | TRBJ1-2 | 13 | TRBV6-4 | few | TGTGCCAGCAGTGCCCAGCAGGGTGGCGGCTACACCTTC | CASSAQQGGGYTF
- | TRBJ1-1 | 15 | TRBV5-1 | - | TGCGCCAGCAGCCCCGGGCTAGGGGCGAACACTGAAGCTTTCTTT | CASSPGLGANTEAFF
- | TRBJ2-3 | 16 | TRBV24-1 | - | TGTGCCACCGGAGCGGTCTCCACGGGACTCACAGATACGCAGTATTTT | CATGAVSTGLTDTQYF
- | TRBJ1-1 | 13 | TRBV4-2 | - | TGTGCCAGCACCCAGGTTGGGGGCACTGAAGCTTTCTTT | CASTQVGGTEAFF
- | TRBJ1-1 | 13 | TRBV7-9 | - | TGTGCCAGCAACGATCGGCCCCACACTGAAGCTTTCTTT | CASNDRPHTEAFF
TRBD1 | TRBJ1-4 | 15 | TRBV4-1 | - | TGCGCCAGCAGCCAATTTACAGGGGGGCCTGAAAAACTGTTTTTT | CASSQFTGGPEKLFF
TRBD1 | TRBJ1-1 | 13 | TRBV5-1 | - | TGCGCCAGCAGCTCAAGACAGGGAGCCGAAGCTTTCTTT | CASSSRQGAEAFF
- | TRBJ1-5 | 15 | TRBV18 | - | TGTGCCAGCTCGCCAGACTCTTCCCCCAATCAGCCCCAGCATTTT | CASSPDSSPNQPQHF
TRBD2 | TRBJ2-1 | 16 | TRBV28 | - | TGTGCCAGCAGTCCCCTAAATAGCGGGAGCCACAATGAGCAGTTCTTC | CASSPLNSGSHNEQFF
- | TRBJ1-5 | 17 | TRBV19 | - | TGTGCCAGTAGTATAGCCGGTCCAGGCTATAGCAATCAGCCCCAGCATTTT | CASSIAGPGYSNQPQHF